This T cell receptor beta chain was profiled in a study of blood T cell repertoires in COVID-19. Overall study: The analysed material was cDNA or gDNA that came from T cells, B-cell-depleted T cells, or PBMCs.

Germline assignment: CDR1 LNHDA and CDR2 SQIVND (reference sequence). The V end lost 3 bases, the J end lost 8 bases, and 10 bases lay between the germline ends. CDR3 length: 12 amino acids. The table came from immunoSEQ multiplex PCR; TCRdb's copy has only in-frame clones and leaves some out. This table has about 340,000 clones, roughly 89% appearing once. Material for sequencing was peripheral blood. This sequence was found in a young woman who had recovered from COVID-19. This chain uses TRBV19 with TRBJ1-2; D is undetermined. The CDR3 DNA reads as TGTGCCAGTAGTATCGGTAGCAGCGGCTACACCTTC. Its translation: CASSIGSSGYTF.